This T cell receptor beta chain came from a study of blood T cell repertoires in COVID-19 (TCRdb year 2020). About the investigation overall: The collaborator samples originated in the United States, Italy and Spain and spanned the acute and convalescent phases of COVID-19. The material from the prospective study consisted of cDNA or gDNA derived from T cells, B-cell-depleted T cells, or PBMCs. Subjects who had been exposed to COVID-19, were actively infected with it, or had recovered from it provided the deeply sampled blood TCRbeta repertoires that made up the dataset. The repertoires were made available in a free public database intended to serve as a resource for research on the immune response to SARS-CoV-2. Samples were obtained from the ongoing ImmuneRACE study (first 160 participants) and from over 1,000 subjects provided by 6 global collaborators. Sample metadata almost always included a de-identified subject ID, COVID-19 status, age in years and sex. HLA class I and class II types, where available, came from metadata supplied by the sample provider rather than from assay-based typing.

Worth noting for this clone: Its antigen remains unidentified. The record has no base qualities; no much larger clone is one base away.

The immunoSEQ Assay, a bias-controlled multiplex PCR, was used to amplify TCRbeta CDR3 regions from genomic DNA. As for how the authors treated the data: Nucleated cell counts per sample were estimated from amplification of reference gene primers within the assay. Sequence reads were collapsed and filtered to measure the absolute abundance of every unique TCRbeta CDR3 rearrangement. For each sample, productive Simpson clonality was calculated as the square root of Simpson's diversity index over productive rearrangements. This immuneACCESS table, as held by TCRdb, lists in-frame sequences with V and J called but not all clones. Of the missing ones, under half trace to an unresolved V gene in checked studies; the others have no known cause. V and J calls and clone size are copied from that table; D and trimming were computed from the DNA. This sample has some 78,000 clones in its table, and 86% of those were observed once. The ten largest clones add up to 4.5% to 6% of the sample.

Beyond this particular receptor, the publication reports: Clinical and demographic metadata were provided uncurated, with the amount varying by source and participant.

V loses 8 bases, J loses 2 bases, and the germline ends lie 10 bases apart. Its CDR3 holds 13 amino acids, cysteine through phenylalanine. The CDR3 DNA has 39 bases and is translated from base 1. The germline V gene gives CDR1 as MGHDK and CDR2 as SYGVNS. Collaborating institutions collected whole blood in K2EDTA tubes following their own protocols. For TCRbeta analysis, collaborators shipped samples in one of three forms: frozen whole blood, isolated PBMCs, or DNA extracted from either of those sample types. Here the chain combines TRBV25-1 and TRBJ1-3; no D gene can be assigned with confidence. The sequence derives from a man between 45 and 60 years old with active or convalescent COVID-19. Sequencing input: peripheral blood. The DNA is as follows: TGTGCCAGCTCCTCCTCGGCTGGAAACACCATATATTTT. Its product reads: CASSSSAGNTIYF.